The 24 T cell receptor beta chains listed next were all sequenced from one sample in a study of control samples from healthy donors and cancer patients. Method: immunoSEQ multiplex PCR; TCRdb's copy keeps in-frame clones and lacks some. The data contain more than 75,000 clones, 70% to 90% of them seen just once; the ten biggest clones take up 1.9%. Sequencing input: PBMCs. The receptor set was obtained from a woman aged 55-69 years with head and neck cancer.

The CDR3: CASSLDEGSNQPQHF. The CDR3, as DNA: TGCGCCAGCAGCTTGGATGAGGGTTCCAATCAGCCCCAGCATTTT. The chain combines TRBV5-1 with TRBJ1-5; D remains ambiguous. CDR1 and CDR2 from the germline V gene are SGHRS and YFSETQ. The V gene lost 0 bases and the J gene lost 3 bases, with 10 bases spanning the gap. CDR3 length equals 15 residues.

This chain joins TRBV7-3 and TRBJ2-6; no reliable D call. V dropped 2 bases and J dropped 4 bases, with 6 bases sitting between them. The CDR3 runs 14 residues. From germline, CDR1 is SGHTA and CDR2 FQGTGA. The CDR3: CASSLLGGANVLTF. DNA for the CDR3: TGTGCCAGCAGCTTATTAGGGGGGGCCAACGTCCTGACTTTC.

The chain employs TRBV11-3 and TRBJ1-6; tentative D call: TRBD1 (6 bases). Deletions cut 5 bases from V and 7 bases from J, with 21 bases between. CDR1 is SGHNT and CDR2 is YENEEA in the germline V gene. This CDR3 comprises 17 residues. The CDR3 region is CASSRGLRDISNSPLHF. In DNA, the CDR3 is TGTGCCAGCAGCCGAGGGCTCCGGGACATCAGCAATTCACCCCTCCACTTT. Filled out from reference TRBV11-3 and TRBJ1-6, the complete variable domain reads EAGVVQSPRYKIIEKKQPVAFWCNPISGHNTLYWYLQNLGQGPELLIRYENEEAVDDSQLPKDRFSAERLKGVDSTLKIQPAELGDSAVYLCASSRGLRDISNSPLHFGNGTRLTVT.

The rearrangement links TRBV11-3 to TRBJ2-1, with TRBD2 matching 9 bases. CDR3 size: 12 residues. V was clipped by 9 bases and J by 9 bases; unmatched bases: 6. Looked up from germline, CDR1 is SGHNT and CDR2 is YENEEA. The CDR3 loop is CASSSGRSEQFF. In nucleotides, the CDR3 is TGTGCCAGTAGTAGCGGGAGAAGTGAGCAGTTCTTC.

CDR3 sequence reads: CASSVWTAGNTIYF. As DNA, the CDR3 is TGTGCCAGCAGCGTCTGGACAGCCGGAAACACCATATATTTT. The chain couples TRBV5-5 to TRBJ1-3; possible D gene TRBD1, 6 bases. This CDR3 comprises 14 residues. V dropped 4 bases and J dropped 4 bases, with 12 bases sitting between them. Germline-derived CDR1 and CDR2 are SGHKS and YYEKEE (reference sequence).

The V and J genes are TRBV19 and TRBJ2-2, with 7 bases identical to TRBD2. Germline CDR1 LNHDA, CDR2 SQIVND (reference sequence). After removal of 9 bases from V and 5 bases from J, the junction contained 18 bases not matched to a gene. The CDR3 is made up of 17 amino acids. This CDR3 reads CASTTSQTGGGTGELFF. CDR3 nucleotide sequence: TGTGCCAGCACTACTTCTCAAACGGGGGGAGGAACCGGGGAGCTGTTTTTT. The complete variable domain, with remaining parts taken from reference TRBV19 and TRBJ2-2, reads DGGITQSPKYLFRKEGQNVTLSCEQNLNHDAMYWYRQDPGQGLRLIYYSQIVNDFQKGDIAEGYSVSREKKESFPLTVTSAQKNPTAFYLCASTTSQTGGGTGELFFGEGSRLTVL.

V gene TRBV19 combines with J gene TRBJ1-1, with D perhaps matching TRBD1 (5 bases). CDR3 length: 12 residues. Trimming pared 5 bases from V and 7 bases from J, leaving 11 bases between. Germline V lookup: CDR1 LNHDA, CDR2 SQIVND (reference sequence). For the CDR3, the DNA is TGTGCCAGTAGTCCCCGGGACGATGAAGCTTTCTTT. This gives the protein CASSPRDDEAFF.

This chain uses TRBV11-2 with TRBJ2-1; 11 bases are shared with TRBD2. J lost 9 bases, V lost 2 bases, and 6 bases had no gene match. Germline V CDR1 and CDR2: SGHAT, FQNNGV. The CDR3 is made up of 15 amino acids. For the CDR3, the DNA is TGTGCCAGCAGCTTAATAGCGGGAGGGCCTACTGAGCAGTTCTTC. This translates into CASSLIAGGPTEQFF.

This chain connects TRBV19 to TRBJ2-3, with TRBD1 matching 9 bases. The ends lost 4 bases at V and 6 bases at J; junction bases unmatched: 2. This CDR3 is built from 13 residues. Per germline, CDR1 LNHDA and CDR2 SQIVND (reference sequence). This chain's CDR3 is CASSKDRGDTQYF. DNA for the CDR3: TGTGCCAGTAGTAAGGACAGGGGTGATACGCAGTATTTT.

The V call is TRBV10-1, the J call TRBJ1-1, with 7 bases lining up with TRBD1. Looked up from germline, CDR1 is WNHNN and CDR2 is SYGVQD (reference sequence). The V segment lost 5 bases and the J segment 5 bases; nucleotides outside the gene matches: 5. This CDR3 has 13 residues. As DNA, the CDR3 is TGCGCCAGCAGTCCAGGGGGTATAACTGAAGCTTTCTTT. This translates into CASSPGGITEAFF.

The chain joins TRBV12-5 to TRBJ2-5, with D uncertain. CDR3 length: 12 residues. V lost 2 bases to trimming and J lost 2 bases, with 3 bases between them. Germline loops: CDR1 LGHNT, CDR2 FRNRAP. The chain's CDR3 is CASGLSQETQYF. Written as DNA, the CDR3 is TGTGCTAGTGGTTTGTCACAAGAGACCCAGTACTTC.

This clone has just a few counts. The chain combines TRBV29-1 with TRBJ2-7; D gene unclear. The germline CDR1 and CDR2 sequences are SQVTM and ANQGSEA. Trimming pared 3 bases from V and 2 bases from J, leaving 8 bases between. The CDR3 has 12 residues. The CDR3, as DNA: TGCAGCGTTGAGGACGTAGCCTACGAGCAGTACTTC. Amino acid sequence: CSVEDVAYEQYF.

The rearrangement uses TRBV2 and TRBJ2-7; 10 nucleotides match TRBD1. Germline CDR1 and CDR2: SNHLY and FYNNEI. The CDR3 sequence is 14 residues long. The J segment lost 4 bases and the V segment lost 7 bases, leaving 7 bases of the junction unmatched. CDR3 residues: CASIKTGGFYEQYF. CDR3 DNA: TGTGCCAGCATTAAGACAGGGGGCTTTTACGAGCAGTACTTC.

This chain connects TRBV11-2 to TRBJ1-2; D is ambiguous. CDR1 and CDR2 from the germline V gene are SGHAT and FQNNGV. V lost 1 base to trimming and J lost 5 bases, with 20 bases between them. The CDR3 runs to 17 residues. The CDR3 is CASSLGYRSRLSYGYTF. DNA for the CDR3: TGTGCCAGCAGCTTAGGATACCGCAGCCGACTCTCTTATGGCTACACCTTC.

The CDR3 reads CASSDSPEVGEQFF. The CDR3, as DNA: TGTGCCAGCAGTGACTCCCCGGAGGTAGGTGAGCAGTTCTTC. The rearrangement links TRBV6-4 to TRBJ2-1, with a possible D match to TRBD2 (5 bases). Germline assignment: CDR1 MRHNA and CDR2 SNTAGT. The V end lost 0 bases, the J end lost 9 bases, and 12 bases lay between the germline ends. This CDR3 has 14 amino acids.

The rearrangement links TRBV28 to TRBJ2-1, with TRBD1 identical over 9 bases. CDR1 MDHEN and CDR2 SYDVKM come from the germline V gene. The CDR3 has 17 amino acids. Germline trimming cut 5 bases from V and 5 bases from J; bases unmatched to any gene: 13. CDR3 in DNA: TGTGCCAGCAGTCCCAGGGGGTGGACAGGGGTAAACAATGAGCAGTTCTTC. Encoded protein: CASSPRGWTGVNNEQFF.

The chain is built from TRBV28 and TRBJ1-2; 10 bases are a match to TRBD1. Germline trimming cut 6 bases from V and 7 bases from J; bases unmatched to any gene: 11. Germline V CDR1 and CDR2: MDHEN, SYDVKM. The CDR3 has 15 residues. The CDR3 spells CASRTGRQGAVGYTF. The DNA for the CDR3 is TGTGCCAGCAGGACGGGGAGACAGGGGGCGGTTGGCTACACCTTC.

The V and J genes are TRBV18 and TRBJ1-2; tentatively, D is TRBD1 (5 bases). The CDR3 extends over 14 amino acids. CDR1 and CDR2 from the germline V gene are KGHSH and LQKENI. Trimming pared 3 bases from V and 1 base from J, leaving 9 bases between. CDR3 protein: CASSPGRDNYGYTF. The CDR3 coding sequence is TGTGCCAGCTCACCGGGACGGGATAACTATGGCTACACCTTC. Filled out from reference TRBV18 and TRBJ1-2, the complete variable domain reads NAGVMQNPRHLVRRRGQEARLRCSPMKGHSHVYWYRQLPEEGLKFMVYLQKENIIDESGMPKERFSAEFPKEGPSILRIQQVVRGDSAAYFCASSPGRDNYGYTFGSGTRLTVV.

The chain has TRBV7-9 and TRBJ2-7, with TRBD1 matching 8 bases. Germline-derived CDR1 and CDR2 are SEHNR and FQNEAQ (reference sequence). V was clipped by 1 base and J by 5 bases; unmatched bases: 19. This CDR3 has 19 amino acids. CDR3 DNA: TGTGCCAGCAGCTTAGGCCTAAAAGCAGGACAGGGTTTAGGCAACGAGCAGTACTTC. As protein: CASSLGLKAGQGLGNEQYF.

The chain employs TRBV19 and TRBJ1-1; D ambiguous. V was trimmed by 1 base and J by 3 bases, leaving 9 bases between them. The CDR3 has 14 residues. Germline CDR1 reads LNHDA; CDR2 reads SQIVND (reference sequence). Here the CDR3 DNA reads TGTGCCAGTAGTATAGCATCCGGTGACACTGAAGCTTTCTTT. Encoded protein: CASSIASGDTEAFF.

The CDR3 DNA sequence: TGTGCCAGCAGCTGGACAGGGGTCTCTGAAAAACTGTTTTTT. It yields the protein CASSWTGVSEKLFF. The V and J genes are TRBV2 and TRBJ1-4, with 9 bases fitting TRBD1. Trimming cost V 6 bases and J 7 bases; bases outside gene matches: 6. This CDR3 region has 14 residues. Germline V gene data show CDR1 as SNHLY and CDR2 as FYNNEI.

V is TRBV6-6 and J is TRBJ2-5; TRBD2 matches at 14 bases. Germline CDR1 reads MNHNY; CDR2 reads SVGAGI (reference sequence). Trimming cost V 5 bases and J 2 bases; bases outside gene matches: 10. The CDR3 covers 18 residues. The CDR3 region is CASSPNEGLAGDQETQYF. CDR3 nucleotides: TGTGCCAGCAGTCCCAACGAGGGACTAGCGGGAGATCAAGAGACCCAGTACTTC.

The rearrangement joins TRBV6-2 or TRBV6-3 to TRBJ2-7; possible D gene TRBD2, 6 bases. V shed 5 bases and J shed 2 bases, with 13 bases lying between them. CDR1 is MNHEY and CDR2 is SVGEGT in the germline V gene. CDR3 length: 14 residues. In DNA form, the CDR3 reads TGTGCCAGCAGTGCACGGGAGAACCCCTACGAGCAGTACTTC. Amino acids: CASSARENPYEQYF.

This clone was recorded only once. The DNA for the CDR3 is TGTGCCAGTAGTATAGGTTTGCTCATGAACACTGAAGCTTTCTTT. It specifies CASSIGLLMNTEAFF. V is TRBV19 and J is TRBJ1-1; no firm D call. The CDR3 totals 15 residues. Germline CDR1 LNHDA, CDR2 SQIVND (reference sequence). V gave up 1 base and J gave up 0 bases, with 9 bases separating them.